This T cell receptor beta chain emerged from a study of blood T cell repertoires in COVID-19. Original handling: Amplification from reference gene primers served as the basis for estimated nucleated cell counts. Method: immunoSEQ multiplex PCR; TCRdb's copy keeps in-frame clones and lacks some. V and J calls and clone size are given by that table; D and trimming were obtained from the DNA. This sample has roughly 100,000 clones, with approximately 88% found just once. The specimen sequenced was peripheral blood. The clonotype comes from a woman between 65 and 79 years old with acute or convalescent COVID-19.

CDR3 protein: CASSELGTAPYGYTF. CDR3 coding DNA: TGTGCCAGCAGTGAACTCGGGACAGCTCCCTATGGCTACACCTTC. The chain employs TRBV6-1 and TRBJ1-2; 7 nucleotides line up with TRBD1. V dropped 2 bases and J dropped 4; count of bases not matched to a gene: 7. Germline CDR1 is MNHNS and CDR2 is SASEGT. The length of the CDR3 is 15 residues.